This T cell receptor (beta chain) was captured in a study of T cells in localized non-small cell lung cancer (dated by TCRdb to about 2020). For the wider study: The study examined T cell repertoires in approximately 240 patients with early-stage NSCLC and compared tumors with uninvolved tumor-adjacent lungs. All 240 or so NSCLC patients in the cohort were treatment-naive and had localized lung tumors that were resected. NSCLC patients had a mean age of around 70 years, and 129 were male and around 99 female.

Summary of the overall study and its limitations: Because of the exploratory design, TCR variables were selected using unadjusted p-values without false-discovery rate correction. Higher blood T cell density associated with longer overall survival, while higher adjacent-lung clonality associated with shorter survival. Because multi-region sequencing of the tumors was not done, intratumor heterogeneity could not be ruled out. The highest T cell clonality was observed in uninvolved tumor-adjacent lung, where clonality exceeded that of tumor, suggesting that antigenic responses were more focused in uninvolved tumor-adjacent lung. Of the top 100 tumor clones, a median of 57 were detected in paired uninvolved adjacent lung; 28 were also among that lung's top 100.

At diagnosis, tumor, uninvolved tumor-adjacent lung and peripheral blood were collected and then preserved as a mix of FFPE and fresh-frozen material. For TCR repertoire profiling, blood samples were analyzed in the form of peripheral blood mononuclear cells. Its CDR3 holds 15 amino acids, cysteine through phenylalanine. Only CDR3 DNA is held: 45 bases, read in frame from base 1. As encoded in the germline V gene, CDR1 is MRHNA while CDR2 is SNTAGT. V ends up 6 bases short and J 6 bases short, with an unmatched junction base count of 7. TCR beta CDR3 regions were sequenced from DNA using the immunoSEQ Assay. In the original analysis: T cell density was computed as TCR beta template counts normalized to usable DNA estimated by amplifying housekeeping genes. Richness was estimated with the preseqR package, extrapolating to 400,000 templates for PBMC samples and 120,000 templates for tissue samples. Clonality was defined as one minus Pielou's evenness. Differential abundance testing on productive amino-acid clonotypes, with a minimum total count of 5 and an alpha of 0.1, was used to identify tissue-enriched TCRs. The Jaccard Index and the Morisita Overlap Index were used to quantify repertoire overlap between compartments. TCR beta CDR3s were clustered by GLIPH together with public tetramer-defined viral CDR3s, and at least three viral sequences plus V-gene enrichment were required for viral motifs. TCRdb holds this immuneACCESS table with in-frame rearrangements only. Some clones are missing; in checked studies, unresolved V genes explain under half, and the rest has no known cause. V and J calls and clone size are given by that table; D and trimming were obtained from the DNA. The table for this sample lists 20,000 to 25,000 clones; approximately 90% of them were counted only once. The ten largest make up roughly 7.2% of the sample.

To note about this clone: No antigen is known for it. Base qualities are not at hand, and no much larger clone is one base apart.

This specimen consisted of peripheral blood, obtained before any cancer treatment. The chain joins TRBV6-4 to TRBJ2-1, and TRBD2 matches 11 of the central bases. The source of this sequence is a woman aged 40 to 75 with stage I lung adenocarcinoma. The nucleotide sequence reads TGTGCCAGCAGCGCACTAGCGGGAGAAGGCAATGAGCAGTTCTTC. Translated, this is CASSALAGEGNEQFF.